The present entry profiles one T cell receptor (beta chain) with its context. Its antigen is unknown. Base qualities are not at hand, and no much larger clone is one base apart. This record comes from a study of T cell responses to AZD1222 COVID-19 vaccine (dated by TCRdb to about 2021). Describing the broader study: Because spike-specific TCR depth and breadth did not differ between the two schedules, AZD1222 recipients who got a second dose at roughly 4 weeks were pooled with those who got a second dose at roughly 12 weeks. Trial participants were enrolled into age subgroups of 18-55, 56-69 and 70-plus years, which contained 148, 28 and 57 TCR-sequenced participants, respectively. A total of just over 230 trial participants underwent TCR sequencing, of whom about 200 had received two doses of AZD1222 and roughly 26 had received two doses of the MenACWY control vaccine.

Here is what the overall study found, with its caveats: A significant rise in spike-specific TCR breadth and depth was observed after two AZD1222 doses relative to day 0 and relative to MenACWY recipients. CD4 TCRs associated with the vaccine covered the entire spike protein, and the dominant responses were in regions 160-218 and 743-854. Conclusions about previously exposed vaccinees are limited because only five or six AZD1222 recipients were SARS-CoV-2 seropositive at baseline. Participants were mostly white British and included more females than males, and it was suggested by the authors that clonal diversity may have been underestimated. In the small 56-69-year group, the increase in depth fell short of significance, most likely because of low power. Because no day 14 peak-response samples were available, the repertoires could be characterized only after the peak T cell response. Reportedly, almost half of the unique spike-specific TCRs recognized epitopes lying outside the regions that are mutated in the B.1.351 and B.1.1.7 variants.

The CDR3 regions of human TCRbeta chains were analyzed by immunosequencing. In the source study's methods: Repertoire TCRs were checked for matches against a reference library of SARS-CoV-2-specific TCRs that had been generated using the MIRA antigen-specificity platform. Breadth was defined as the fraction of unique TCRs that were SARS-CoV-2-associated, and depth was defined as the fraction of total T cells that were SARS-CoV-2-associated. Using the MIRA data, every spike-specific TCR was mapped to the spike region that the TCR reacted to and assigned to either a CD4 or a CD8 class. Log10-transformed breadth and depth values were compared by one-way ANOVA with Sidak's multiple comparisons tests. TCRdb re-hosts the immuneACCESS table, in-frame sequences only. Its copies lack some clones; in the studies checked, an unresolved V gene accounts for under half of them, and the cause for the rest is not known. From that table come the V and J calls and clone size; the DNA was used to work out D and trimming. In this sample the table shows around 140,000 clones, about 93% of which occur a single time. The ten largest clonotypes hold 4.5% to 6% of the sample.

This specimen's time point label, per the study, means: baseline before first vaccination. The vaccinee samples were drawn from two UK trials, COV001 and COV002, one of which was a single-blind randomized controlled phase 2/3 trial testing AZD1222 (ChAdOx1 nCoV-19) in healthy adults. Trial participant PBMC samples were collected at day 0 and day 28 after the second dose for TCRbeta chain sequencing. Here the sequenced sample was peripheral blood, taken on day 0 of AZD1222 vaccination. The sequence derives from an adult in good health.

The CDR3 protein: CAWSPRTGENYGYTF. The DNA sequence is TGTGCCTGGAGTCCACGGACAGGCGAAAACTATGGCTACACCTTC. The chain was built from TRBV30 and TRBJ1-2, with 7 bases aligning to TRBD1. From the cysteine up to the phenylalanine, the CDR3 has a length of 15 residues. Kept here is only the CDR3 DNA, which spans 45 bases and is read in frame from base 1. CDR1 GTSNPN and CDR2 SVGIG are derived from the germline V gene (reference sequence). V is cut back by 2 bases and J by 2 bases, with 8 bases in the junction unmatched. With all but the CDR3 taken from the reference TRBV30 and TRBJ1-2 genes, the full variable domain is: SQTIHQWPATLVQPVGSPLSLECTVEGTSNPNLYWYRQAAGRGLQLLFYSVGIGQISSEVPQNLSASRPQDRQFILSSKKLLLSDSGFYLCAWSPRTGENYGYTFGSGTRLTVV.